Shown below are 21 T cell receptor beta chains from a single sample sequenced in a study of blood T cell repertoires in COVID-19. Sequencing was performed with immunoSEQ multiplex PCR; in TCRdb, only in-frame clones are kept and a portion is missing. The data hold about 82,000 clones, with 70% to 90% observed a single time. The material sequenced was peripheral blood. The receptors stem from a man aged 80 or over with active or convalescent COVID-19.

This clone was seen once. The chain combines TRBV5-6 with TRBJ2-3, with a tentative D call TRBD1 (5 bases). Germline lookup yields CDR1 SGHDT and CDR2 YYEEEE. V gave up 0 bases and J gave up 4 bases, with 15 bases separating them. This CDR3 is 16 amino acids long. The CDR3 loop reads CASSLARTSFADTQYF. DNA for the CDR3: TGTGCCAGCAGCTTGGCCCGGACATCATTCGCAGATACGCAGTATTTT.

This clone was counted a single time. The chain links TRBV2 to TRBJ2-3, with 8 bases identical to TRBD1. CDR1 is SNHLY and CDR2 is FYNNEI in the germline V gene. There are 14 residues in the CDR3. J lost 2 bases, V lost 5 bases, and 3 bases had no gene match. In DNA, the CDR3 is TGTGCCAGCAGTCTGGACAGGGTCACAGATACGCAGTATTTT. Residues: CASSLDRVTDTQYF.

The V gene is TRBV5-6, the J gene TRBJ1-3; a possible D gene is TRBD1 (6 bases). V was shortened by 4 bases and J by 2 bases, with 13 bases between the two germline ends. Germline CDR1 is SGHDT and CDR2 is YYEEEE. The CDR3 covers 15 residues. The DNA of the CDR3 is TGTGCCAGCAGCCTCAGGGGAGAACCTGGAAACACCATATATTTT. Residues: CASSLRGEPGNTIYF. Combining the CDR3 with reference TRBV5-6 and TRBJ1-3 gives the whole variable domain DAGVTQSPTHLIKTRGQQVTLRCSPKSGHDTVSWYQQALGQGPQFIFQYYEEEERQRGNFPDRFSGHQFPNYSSELNVNALLLGDSALYLCASSLRGEPGNTIYFGEGSWLTVV.

The rearrangement links TRBV11-3 to TRBJ1-2, with D hard to call. Germline V CDR1 and CDR2: SGHNT, YENEEA. Trimming pared 1 base from V and 8 bases from J, leaving 5 bases between. The CDR3 runs to 11 residues. The CDR3 DNA sequence: TGTGCCAGCAGCTTAGGCGAAGGCTACACCTTC. Translating it yields CASSLGEGYTF.

This chain connects TRBV6-5 to TRBJ2-7; TRBD1 aligns across 9 bases. The germline gives CDR1 MNHEY, CDR2 SVGAGI. The CDR3 spans 14 residues. V was clipped by 5 bases and J by 3 bases; unmatched bases: 5. The CDR3 reads CASSTTGGVYEQYV. CDR3 DNA sequence: TGTGCCAGCAGTACGACAGGGGGTGTCTACGAGCAGTACGTC.

The chain couples TRBV6-4 to TRBJ2-1; 8 nucleotides agree with TRBD2. With V trimmed by 0 bases and J by 4 bases, 8 bases remained unmatched. This CDR3 is built from 17 residues. Per the germline V gene, CDR1 is MRHNA and CDR2 is SNTAGT. CDR3 sequence: CASSDSGERGGYNEQFF. CDR3 sequence (DNA): TGTGCCAGCAGTGACTCGGGGGAGCGCGGGGGGTACAATGAGCAGTTCTTC.

This chain links TRBV25-1 with TRBJ1-1; D might be TRBD1 (6 bases). Germline-derived CDR1 and CDR2 are MGHDK and SYGVNS. The CDR3 sequence is 13 residues long. V dropped 6 bases and J dropped 8 bases, with 16 bases sitting between them. CDR3 in amino acids: CASRAPGVGEAFF. CDR3 bases: TGTGCCAGCAGAGCCCCAGGGGTAGGCGAAGCTTTCTTT.

This clone has more than one count but fewer than ten. The rearrangement uses TRBV30 and TRBJ1-5; 8 nucleotides match TRBD1. The CDR3 is 13 residues long. Germline loops: CDR1 GTSNPN, CDR2 SVGIG (reference sequence). V gave up 8 bases and J gave up 2 bases; unmatched junction bases: 5. The CDR3 sequence is CAVEQGGNQPQHF. The CDR3 nucleotides read TGTGCCGTAGAACAGGGGGGCAATCAGCCCCAGCATTTT.

The chain carries TRBV28 and TRBJ1-2; unclear D gene. V lost 3 bases and J 4 bases, leaving 9 bases between the germline ends. Germline lookup yields CDR1 MDHEN and CDR2 SYDVKM. CDR3 length: 13 residues. The CDR3 sequence is CASSLSGVYGYTF. The CDR3 DNA follows: TGTGCCAGCAGTTTGTCCGGGGTCTATGGCTACACCTTC.

The chain links TRBV10-2 to TRBJ1-6; 7 bases fit TRBD1. This CDR3 comprises 12 residues. Germline V gives CDR1 WSHSY, CDR2 SAAADI. Unmatched junction bases numbered 4, after V lost 5 bases and J lost 12 bases. Here the CDR3 DNA reads TGCGCCAGCAGTCTCTCAGGGGGACCCCTCCACTTT. Residues: CASSLSGGPLHF.

The chain uses TRBV21-1 and TRBJ2-1; the table's D gene call, TRBD1, was not cross checked with the DNA. TRBV21-1 is classified as a pseudogene. The CDR3 sequence is 17 residues long. CDR3 coding DNA: TGTGCCAGCAGCAAAGAGTTGGGGCAGGGTACCTACAATGAGCAGTTCTTC. Its translation: CASSKELGQGTYNEQFF.

V gene TRBV7-2 combines with J gene TRBJ1-1, with 8 bases that match TRBD1. J was trimmed by 3 bases and V by 4 bases; bases with no gene match: 7. CDR3 length: 15 amino acids. In germline, CDR1 is SGHTA, CDR2 FQGNSA. Here the CDR3 reads CASSSTGVGYTEAFF. The DNA of the CDR3 is TGTGCCAGCAGCTCGACAGGGGTCGGGTACACTGAAGCTTTCTTT.

V and J are TRBV10-3 and TRBJ2-2; the match to TRBD2 covers 9 bases. This CDR3 has 15 amino acids. The V gene end was trimmed by 4 bases and the J gene end by 6 bases; junction bases not matched to a gene: 6. CDR1 and CDR2 from the germline V gene are ENHRY and SYGVKD. CDR3 in DNA: TGTGCCATCAGTGCGTCACTAGCGGGTGCCGGGGAGCTGTTTTTT. It is translated as CAISASLAGAGELFF.

The chain employs TRBV21-1 and TRBJ2-3; the DNA was not compared with TRBD2, the D call given in the table. TRBV21-1 is flagged as a pseudogene. The CDR3 is 16 residues long. The CDR3 region is CASSKGSESVGNTQYF. The CDR3 DNA follows: TGTGCCAGCAGCAAAGGGAGCGAGTCAGTCGGCAATACGCAGTATTTT.

J is TRBJ1-4 and V is TRBV6-5; 7 bases are shared with TRBD1. V lost 6 bases to trimming and J lost 4 bases; unmatched junction nucleotides: 5. The CDR3 spans 14 residues. Germline lookup yields CDR1 MNHEY and CDR2 SVGAGI. CDR3 sequence (DNA): TGTGCCAGCAGCAAGGACAGGCGTAATGAAAAACTGTTTTTT. Its protein product is CASSKDRRNEKLFF.

CDR3 DNA sequence: TGCGCCAGCAGCCCCAACTCCCAGGGTCTGACCTACAATGAGCAGTTCTTC. Encoded protein: CASSPNSQGLTYNEQFF. The chain joins TRBV5-1 to TRBJ2-1, with D possibly TRBD1 on 5 matching bases. There are 17 residues in the CDR3. Trimming took off 4 bases at V and 2 bases at J, with 19 bases between the two ends. Germline values: CDR1 SGHRS, CDR2 YFSETQ.

The genes are TRBV6-1 and TRBJ1-4, with no clear D. V dropped 1 base and J dropped 2 bases, with 11 bases sitting between them. The CDR3 runs 16 residues. Per the germline V gene, CDR1 is MNHNS and CDR2 is SASEGT. CDR3 sequence reads: CASSEVWAGTNEKLFF. The CDR3, as DNA: TGTGCCAGCAGTGAAGTCTGGGCAGGTACTAATGAAAAACTGTTTTTT.

This rearrangement joins TRBV5-1 to TRBJ2-3; 7 bases fit TRBD2. The CDR3 runs to 14 residues. J was trimmed by 4 bases and V by 5 bases; bases with no gene match: 7. The germline V gene has CDR1 SGHRS and CDR2 YFSETQ. The CDR3 nucleotides read TGCGCCAGCAGTGGCGGGAGTATCTCAGATACGCAGTATTTT. As protein: CASSGGSISDTQYF.

This chain uses TRBV11-2 with TRBJ2-7; 8 bases map to TRBD2. Germline CDR1 is SGHAT and CDR2 is FQNNGV. V trimming: 5 bases; J trimming: 3 bases; junction bases outside the gene matches: 9. The CDR3 contains 15 residues. Here the CDR3 reads CASSPKAGTSYEQYV. Here the CDR3 DNA reads TGTGCCAGCAGCCCCAAAGCCGGGACTAGCTACGAGCAGTACGTC.

The V gene is TRBV24-1, the J gene TRBJ2-4, with a possible D match to TRBD2 (6 bases). Trimming stripped 10 bases from V and 0 bases from J, with 18 bases between. The CDR3 contains 16 residues. Germline CDR1 and CDR2: KGHDR and SFDVKD. The CDR3: CATSDQRAGAKNIQYF. Written as DNA, the CDR3 is TGTGCCACTTCAGACCAGCGGGCCGGAGCCAAAAACATTCAGTACTTC.

The V and J genes are TRBV19 and TRBJ1-6; TRBD1 matches 7 bases. After removal of 4 bases from V and 7 bases from J, the junction contained 7 bases not matched to a gene. The CDR3 totals 15 residues. The germline V gene has CDR1 LNHDA and CDR2 SQIVND (reference sequence). The CDR3 sequence: CASSTRQGPNSPLHF. CDR3 sequence (DNA): TGTGCCAGTAGTACCCGACAGGGCCCGAATTCACCCCTCCACTTT.